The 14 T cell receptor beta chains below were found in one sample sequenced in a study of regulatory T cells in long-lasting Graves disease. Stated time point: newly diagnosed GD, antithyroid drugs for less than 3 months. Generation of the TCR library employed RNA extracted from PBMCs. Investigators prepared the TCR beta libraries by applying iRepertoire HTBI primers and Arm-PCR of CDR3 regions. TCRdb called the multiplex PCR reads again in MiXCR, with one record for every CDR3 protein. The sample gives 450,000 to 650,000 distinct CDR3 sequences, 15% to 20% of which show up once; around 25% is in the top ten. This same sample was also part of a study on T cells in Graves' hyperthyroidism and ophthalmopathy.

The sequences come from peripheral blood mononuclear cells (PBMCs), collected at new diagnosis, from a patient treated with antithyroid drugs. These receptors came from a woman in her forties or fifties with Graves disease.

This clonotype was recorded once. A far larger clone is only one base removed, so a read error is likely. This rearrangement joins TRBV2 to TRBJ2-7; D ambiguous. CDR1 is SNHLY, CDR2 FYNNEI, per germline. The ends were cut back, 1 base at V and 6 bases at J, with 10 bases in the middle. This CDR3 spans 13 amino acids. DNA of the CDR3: TGTGCCAGCAGTGAAGACAGAGACTGCGAGCAGTACTTC. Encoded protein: CASSEDRDCEQYF.

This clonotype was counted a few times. CDR3 nucleotides: TGTGCCAGCAGCTTAGTAACAGAGAATTCACCCCTCCACTTT. Translating it yields CASSLVTENSPLHF. The chain employs TRBV7-9 and TRBJ1-6; unclear D gene. The CDR3 runs 14 residues. V lost 1 base to trimming and J lost 7 bases, with 8 bases between them. Per the germline V gene, CDR1 is SEHNR and CDR2 is FQNEAQ (reference sequence).

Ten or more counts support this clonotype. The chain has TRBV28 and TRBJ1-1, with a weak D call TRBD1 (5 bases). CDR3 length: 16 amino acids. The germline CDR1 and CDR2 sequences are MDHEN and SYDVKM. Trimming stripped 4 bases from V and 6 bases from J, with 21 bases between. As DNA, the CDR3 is TGTGCCAGCAGTTCGGGAACCGGGGCTCTCGGACCTGAAGCTTTCTTT. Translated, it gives CASSSGTGALGPEAFF.

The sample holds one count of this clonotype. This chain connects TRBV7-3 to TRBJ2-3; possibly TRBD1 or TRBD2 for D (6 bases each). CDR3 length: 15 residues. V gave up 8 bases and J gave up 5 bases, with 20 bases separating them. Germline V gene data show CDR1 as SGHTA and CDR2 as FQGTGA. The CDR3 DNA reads TGTGCCAGCGGGGCTAGGGGGGACGGTAGAGATACGCAGTATTTT. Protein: CASGARGDGRDTQYF.

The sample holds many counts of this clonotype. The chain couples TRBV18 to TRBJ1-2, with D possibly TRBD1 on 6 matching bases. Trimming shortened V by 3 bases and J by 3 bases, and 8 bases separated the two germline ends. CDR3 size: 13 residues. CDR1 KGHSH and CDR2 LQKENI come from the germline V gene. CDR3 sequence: CASSPDRHYGYTF. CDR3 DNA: TGTGCCAGCTCACCTGACAGGCACTATGGCTACACCTTC.

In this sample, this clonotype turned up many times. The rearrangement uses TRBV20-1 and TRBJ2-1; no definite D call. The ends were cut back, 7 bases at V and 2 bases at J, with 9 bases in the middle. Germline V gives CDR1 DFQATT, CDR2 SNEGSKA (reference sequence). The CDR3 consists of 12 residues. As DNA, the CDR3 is TGCAGTGTGGCAGGTACCTACAATGAGCAGTTCTTC. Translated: CSVAGTYNEQFF.

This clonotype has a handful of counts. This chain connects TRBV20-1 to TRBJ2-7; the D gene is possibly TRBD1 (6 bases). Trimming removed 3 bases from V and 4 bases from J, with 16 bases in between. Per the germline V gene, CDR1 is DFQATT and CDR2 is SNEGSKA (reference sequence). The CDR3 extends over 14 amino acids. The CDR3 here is CSARSGDKGYEQYF. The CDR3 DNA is TGCAGTGCTAGGTCCGGGGACAAGGGTTACGAGCAGTACTTC.

This CDR3 reads CASRTPGSYEQYF. CDR3 sequence (DNA): TGTGCCAGCAGGACTCCCGGCTCCTACGAGCAGTACTTC. This chain uses TRBV6-2 or TRBV6-3 with TRBJ2-7; D gene uncertain. Germline V gives CDR1 MNHEY, CDR2 SVGEGT. CDR3 length: 13 residues. V was pared by 6 bases and J by 0 bases, with 9 bases between.

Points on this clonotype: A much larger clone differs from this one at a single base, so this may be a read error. This chain's CDR3 is CASGFPTRTPTNEKLFF. The DNA of the CDR3 is TGTGCCAGCGGTTTCCCCACTCGGACCCCCACTAATGAAAAACTGTTTTTT. This chain joins TRBV28 and TRBJ1-4; D remains unclear. The V gene's germline CDR1 is MDHEN and CDR2 SYDVKM. This CDR3 is 17 amino acids long.

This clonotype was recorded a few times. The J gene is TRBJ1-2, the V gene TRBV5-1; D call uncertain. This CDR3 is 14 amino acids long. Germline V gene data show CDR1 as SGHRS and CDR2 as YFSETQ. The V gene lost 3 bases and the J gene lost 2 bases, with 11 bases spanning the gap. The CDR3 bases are TGCGCCAGCAGCTCCATGGACCCAAACTATGGCTACACCTTC. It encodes CASSSMDPNYGYTF.

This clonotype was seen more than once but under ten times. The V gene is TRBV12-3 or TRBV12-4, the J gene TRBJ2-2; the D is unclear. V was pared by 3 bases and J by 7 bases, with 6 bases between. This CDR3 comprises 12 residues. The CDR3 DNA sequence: TGTGCCAGCAGTTTTGAAGGCGGGGAGCTGTTTTTT. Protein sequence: CASSFEGGELFF.

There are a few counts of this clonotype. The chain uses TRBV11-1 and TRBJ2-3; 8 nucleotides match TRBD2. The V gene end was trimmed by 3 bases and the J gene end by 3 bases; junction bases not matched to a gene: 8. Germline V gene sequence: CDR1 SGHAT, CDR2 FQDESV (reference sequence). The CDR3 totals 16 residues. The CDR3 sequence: CASSFGAGGFTDTQYF. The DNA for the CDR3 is TGTGCCAGCAGCTTCGGGGCGGGGGGTTTTACAGATACGCAGTATTTT.

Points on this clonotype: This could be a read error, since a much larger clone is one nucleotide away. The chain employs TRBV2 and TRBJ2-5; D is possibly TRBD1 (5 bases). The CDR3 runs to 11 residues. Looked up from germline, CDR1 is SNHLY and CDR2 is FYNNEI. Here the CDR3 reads CASSEQGRAHF. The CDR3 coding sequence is TGTGCCAGCAGTGAACAGGGTCGGGCTCACTTC.

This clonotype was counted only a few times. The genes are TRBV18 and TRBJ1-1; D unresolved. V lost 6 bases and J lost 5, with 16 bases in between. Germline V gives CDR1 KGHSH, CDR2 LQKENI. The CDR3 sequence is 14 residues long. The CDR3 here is CASSPGAGRTEAFF. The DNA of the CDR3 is TGTGCCAGCTCCCCAGGAGCGGGGAGGACTGAAGCTTTCTTT.